The entry below gives a single TCR beta chain sequence along with its context. In the source study's methods: Amplification of reference gene primers was used by the study to estimate nucleated cell counts. Sequenced by immunoSEQ multiplex PCR; TCRdb stores in-frame clones only, minus some. V, J and clone size are taken as reported in that table, and D and trimming were inferred from the DNA itself. The table lists roughly 60,000 clones, 70% to 90% of them singletons, with around 18% in the top ten. This entry belongs to a study of blood T cell repertoires in COVID-19. This CDR3 contains 15 residues. After removal of 6 bases from V and 3 bases from J, the junction contained 9 bases not matched to a gene. Germline CDR1 is MNHEY and CDR2 is SMNVEV (reference sequence).

This chain connects TRBV27 to TRBJ2-7, with 9 bases matching TRBD1. The specimen was peripheral blood. This TCR was sampled from a human donor in a cohort sampled during active COVID-19. The CDR3 loop is CASSPGTGPIYEQYF. CDR3 DNA: TGTGCCAGCAGCCCCGGGACAGGGCCGATCTACGAGCAGTACTTC.